Given below is one TCR beta chain in context. This CDR3 has 17 amino acids. V lost 0 bases to trimming and J lost 4 bases; unmatched junction nucleotides: 8. Germline assignment: CDR1 LNHDA and CDR2 SQIVND (reference sequence). TCRdb's table, derived via immunoSEQ multiplex PCR, lists solely in-frame clones and lacks some. The table has about 44,000 clones, approximately 78% seen once. This sample is drawn from a study of PD-L1 blockade in urothelial cancer. The chain recombines TRBV19 with TRBJ1-5; 8 nucleotides line up with TRBD1. This TCR was recovered from an older man with urothelial cancer. The sample in question was PBMCs, obtained around atezolizumab (anti-PD-L1) treatment. The CDR3 reads CASSIDRTRTGNQPQHF. In nucleotides, the CDR3 is TGTGCCAGTAGTATAGACCGCACAAGGACAGGGAATCAGCCCCAGCATTTT.